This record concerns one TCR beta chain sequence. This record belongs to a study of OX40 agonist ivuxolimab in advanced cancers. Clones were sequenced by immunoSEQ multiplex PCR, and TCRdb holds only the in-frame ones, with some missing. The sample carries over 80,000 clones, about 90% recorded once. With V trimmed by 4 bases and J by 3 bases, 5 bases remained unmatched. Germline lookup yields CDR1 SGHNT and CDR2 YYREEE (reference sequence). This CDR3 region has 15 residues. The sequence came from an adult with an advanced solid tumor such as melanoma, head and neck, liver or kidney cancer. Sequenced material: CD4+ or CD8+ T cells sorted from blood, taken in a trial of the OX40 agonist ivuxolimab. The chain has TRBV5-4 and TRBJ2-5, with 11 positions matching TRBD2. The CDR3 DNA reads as TGTGCCAGCAGCCAGGGACTAGCGGATAAAGAGACCCAGTACTTC. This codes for CASSQGLADKETQYF.